This entry lists 32 T cell receptor beta chains sequenced from one sample in a study of Ad26.COV2.S vaccination and SARS-CoV-2 variants. Some clones are missing from TCRdb's copy, which holds only in-frame ones; the method was immunoSEQ multiplex PCR. The sample consists of 300,000 to 350,000 clones, around 84% of them appearing once. Treatment denoted: 15 to 20 received Ad26.COV2.S at low or high dose, single or two shots; about five received placebo; per-sample allocation not given. After the first vaccine or placebo injection, samples were drawn on day 63. Material: peripheral blood, obtained in a trial of Ad26.COV2.S vaccine versus placebo. These receptors originate from a person aged 18 to 65 who received the Ad26.COV2.S COVID-19 vaccine or a placebo.

The chain is built from TRBV6-5 and TRBJ1-2; D is perhaps TRBD1 (5 bases). This CDR3 has 12 residues. Germline V CDR1 and CDR2: MNHEY, SVGAGI. Trimming removed 10 bases from V and 2 bases from J, with 11 bases in between. The CDR3 loop reads CATQRGNYGYTF. The CDR3 DNA sequence: TGTGCCACTCAAAGGGGAAACTATGGCTACACCTTC.

V gene TRBV4-1 combines with J gene TRBJ1-2; 9 nucleotides align to TRBD1. Germline V gives CDR1 MGHRA, CDR2 YSYEKL. This CDR3 spans 16 amino acids. Trimming took 3 bases from V and 8 from J; bases not matched to a gene: 13. CDR3 bases: TGCGCCAGCAGCCACGACCCCCGGGACAGGGTAATGGGCTACACCTTC. Translation gives CASSHDPRDRVMGYTF.

V gene TRBV7-3 combines with J gene TRBJ2-1; the D is unclear. The germline V gene encodes CDR1 SGHTA and CDR2 FQGTGA. The CDR3 is 13 residues long. The V gene lost 1 base and the J gene lost 6 bases, with 7 bases spanning the gap. The CDR3 DNA reads as TGTGCCAGCAGCTTAAATGTAGGCAATGAGCAGTTCTTC. It translates to CASSLNVGNEQFF.

This rearrangement joins TRBV4-1 to TRBJ2-7; D is possibly TRBD2 (6 bases). The V gene's germline CDR1 is MGHRA and CDR2 YSYEKL. This CDR3 contains 17 residues. V was cut by 4 bases and J by 4 bases, with 23 bases left in between. DNA for the CDR3: TGCGCCAGCAGCCTACCCCAACCGGGGACTGGGGCTTACGAGCAGTACTTC. Encoded protein: CASSLPQPGTGAYEQYF.

Worth noting for this clone: The identical CDR3 is also encoded by other nucleotide sequences in the sample. The V and J genes are TRBV6-5 and TRBJ1-3; unclear D gene. The CDR3 spans 12 residues. Germline V lookup: CDR1 MNHEY, CDR2 SVGAGI. V lost 8 bases and J lost 0, with 5 bases in between. CDR3 in DNA: TGTGCCAGCCGCAGCTCTGGAAACACCATATATTTT. It encodes CASRSSGNTIYF.

The gene calls are TRBV11-2 and TRBJ2-7, with D possibly matching TRBD2 (6 bases). V was shortened by 3 bases and J by 3 bases, with 12 bases between the two germline ends. CDR1 SGHAT and CDR2 FQNNGV come from the germline V gene. This CDR3 contains 14 residues. CDR3 amino acids: CASSFSPGDYEQYF. The CDR3 DNA reads as TGTGCCAGCAGCTTCTCACCGGGGGACTACGAGCAGTACTTC.

This clone was detected once. V is TRBV5-6 and J is TRBJ1-4, with TRBD1 matching 8 bases. CDR1 and CDR2 from the germline V gene are SGHDT and YYEEEE. This CDR3 is 16 amino acids long. V trimming: 4 bases; J trimming: 12 bases; junction bases outside the gene matches: 17. DNA of the CDR3: TGTGCCAGCAGCCCTCACAGGACAGGGAGACGGATACAACTGTTTTTT. Translating it yields CASSPHRTGRRIQLFF.

The gene calls are TRBV7-8 and TRBJ1-1; TRBD1 aligns across 8 bases. The trim removed 3 bases at V and 8 bases at J, leaving 11 bases unmatched. This CDR3 is 15 amino acids long. Germline V lookup: CDR1 SGHVS, CDR2 FQNEAQ. CDR3 in amino acids: CASSFVGQGGEEAFF. CDR3 bases: TGTGCCAGCAGCTTCGTCGGACAGGGAGGGGAAGAAGCTTTCTTT. Supplemented by reference TRBV7-8 and TRBJ1-1, the full variable domain reads GAGVSQSPRYKVAKRGQDVALRCDPISGHVSLFWYQQALGQGPEFLTYFQNEAQLDKSGLPSDRFFAERPEGSVSTLKIQRTQQEDSAVYLCASSFVGQGGEEAFFGQGTRLTVV.

V is TRBV29-1 and J is TRBJ1-2; tentative D call: TRBD1 (5 bases). The CDR3 sequence is 11 residues long. CDR1 and CDR2 (germline): SQVTM, ANQGSEA. V was trimmed by 2 bases and J by 6 bases, leaving 7 bases between them. The CDR3 DNA follows: TGCAGCGTTGAACGGACAAATGGCTACACCTTC. It is translated as CSVERTNGYTF.

The chain employs TRBV12-3 or TRBV12-4 and TRBJ2-7, with 8 positions matching TRBD1. The trim removed 5 bases at V and 2 bases at J, leaving 2 bases unmatched. The CDR3 loop spans 13 amino acids. CDR3 sequence: CASSLTGAYEQYF. CDR3 DNA: TGTGCCAGCAGTCTGACAGGGGCCTACGAGCAGTACTTC.

The genes are TRBV6-5 and TRBJ1-6; D not resolved. Per the germline V gene, CDR1 is MNHEY and CDR2 is SVGAGI. V lost 6 bases and J 5 bases, leaving 8 bases between the germline ends. The CDR3 spans 13 residues. As DNA, the CDR3 is TGTGCCAGCAGCCAGAAAAATAATTCACCCCTCCACTTT. This gives the protein CASSQKNNSPLHF.

The chain combines TRBV19 with TRBJ1-4, with D possibly being TRBD1 (5 bases). Germline V gene sequence: CDR1 LNHDA, CDR2 SQIVND (reference sequence). This CDR3 is 18 amino acids long. Trimming stripped 5 bases from V and 0 bases from J, with 19 bases between. CDR3 nucleotides: TGTGCCAGTAGTGGGGCCAGGGAGGCGGTGGCAACTAATGAAAAACTGTTTTTT. Translated: CASSGAREAVATNEKLFF.

The chain has TRBV2 and TRBJ1-1; D is uncertain. The germline V gene has CDR1 SNHLY and CDR2 FYNNEI. The length of the CDR3 is 15 residues. The V end was cut by 0 bases, the J end by 2 bases, with 10 bases between. The chain's CDR3 is CASSEAPHPNTEAFF. The CDR3 DNA reads as TGTGCCAGCAGTGAAGCGCCACATCCAAACACTGAAGCTTTCTTT.

This chain connects TRBV6-5 to TRBJ2-5, with 11 bases identical to TRBD2. The trim removed 2 bases at V and 5 bases at J, leaving 4 bases unmatched. The germline V gene encodes CDR1 MNHEY and CDR2 SVGAGI. The CDR3 contains 15 residues. CDR3 protein: CASSYKTSGVETQYF. DNA of the CDR3: TGTGCCAGCAGTTACAAGACTAGCGGGGTTGAGACCCAGTACTTC.

The chain employs TRBV7-8 and TRBJ1-1; D unclear. V lost 0 bases, J lost 0 bases, and 11 bases lay in between. The CDR3 spans 16 residues. From germline, CDR1 is SGHVS and CDR2 FQNEAQ. The CDR3 region is CASSLAGAGMNTEAFF. The CDR3 nucleotides are TGTGCCAGCAGCTTAGCCGGTGCGGGGATGAACACTGAAGCTTTCTTT.

The chain has TRBV4-1 and TRBJ1-2, with D unclear. The germline V gene has CDR1 MGHRA and CDR2 YSYEKL. The CDR3 covers 14 residues. The germline V and J ends were trimmed by 1 base and 8 bases, with 14 bases remaining between them. In DNA, the CDR3 is TGCGCCAGCAGCCAAGTTAACGAGGGTCAAGGCTACACCTTC. It yields the protein CASSQVNEGQGYTF.

This clone was recorded a few times. J is TRBJ1-1 and V is TRBV3-1 (or the pseudogene TRBV3-2); D may be TRBD1 (5 bases). The germline CDR1 and CDR2 sequences are LGHDT and YNNKEL (reference sequence). V dropped 8 bases and J dropped 8 bases, with 12 bases sitting between them. The CDR3 consists of 11 residues. CDR3 DNA sequence: TGTGCCAGCCAGGGACGTCTAGAAGCTTTCTTT. Its translation: CASQGRLEAFF.

The CDR3 here is CASTSGLSSGNTIYF. CDR3 sequence (DNA): TGTGCCAGCACCTCGGGACTCAGCTCTGGAAACACCATATATTTT. The rearrangement links TRBV6-6 to TRBJ1-3; D perhaps matches TRBD1 (5 bases). CDR1 is MNHNY, CDR2 SVGAGI, per germline (reference sequence). CDR3 length equals 15 residues. V gave up 7 bases and J gave up 0 bases, with 13 bases separating them.

The rearrangement uses TRBV27 and TRBJ1-1; D is possibly TRBD1 (6 bases). V was shortened by 3 bases and J by 11 bases, with 19 bases between the two germline ends. The CDR3 has 14 residues. The germline gives CDR1 MNHEY, CDR2 SMNVEV (reference sequence). The DNA for the CDR3 is TGTGCCAGCAGTTTGGGTGGCCAGGGGAGTCGGGCTTTCTTT. It yields the protein CASSLGGQGSRAFF.

The genes are TRBV7-2 and TRBJ2-4, with 8 bases aligning to TRBD2. CDR3 length equals 13 residues. Germline loops: CDR1 SGHTA, CDR2 FQGNSA. The J segment lost 7 bases and the V segment lost 5 bases, leaving 4 bases of the junction unmatched. Here the CDR3 reads CASSVGLDNIQYF. The CDR3 DNA is TGTGCCAGCAGCGTGGGACTAGATAACATTCAGTACTTC.

The rearrangement joins TRBV4-1 to TRBJ1-1, with D possibly matching TRBD1 (6 bases). The germline V gene encodes CDR1 MGHRA and CDR2 YSYEKL. V was trimmed by 4 bases and J by 1 base, leaving 28 bases between them. This CDR3 contains 20 residues. CDR3 amino acids: CASSPDGRLGGLSPNTEAFF. The CDR3 nucleotides are TGCGCCAGCAGCCCCGACGGGAGACTCGGGGGCCTCTCCCCGAACACTGAAGCTTTCTTT.

The rearrangement links TRBV5-5 to TRBJ2-4; possible D gene TRBD2, 6 bases. Germline values: CDR1 SGHKS, CDR2 YYEKEE (reference sequence). The CDR3 has 16 amino acids. Between the trimmed V and J ends, which lost 4 bases and 0 bases, there was a span of 14 bases. CDR3 coding DNA: TGTGCCAGCAGCCTCCGGGTGGGACTAGCCAAAAACATTCAGTACTTC. Its translation is CASSLRVGLAKNIQYF.

The V call is TRBV19, the J call TRBJ2-7; 9 bases are a match to TRBD2. Germline V gene data show CDR1 as LNHDA and CDR2 as SQIVND (reference sequence). The trim removed 1 base at V and 2 bases at J, leaving 0 bases unmatched. The CDR3 runs 14 residues. CDR3 sequence (DNA): TGTGCCAGTAGTATAGGGACTAGCGCCTACGAGCAGTACTTC. It codes for CASSIGTSAYEQYF.

This clone came up a few times. The chain employs TRBV6-5 and TRBJ2-2; D is ambiguous. Trimming removed 8 bases at V and 2 bases at J, with 12 bases between. CDR1 is MNHEY and CDR2 is SVGAGI in the germline V gene. The CDR3 has 14 amino acids. CDR3 in amino acids: CASQRSVNTGELFF. CDR3 nucleotides: TGTGCCAGCCAACGTAGTGTAAACACCGGGGAGCTGTTTTTT.

This chain connects TRBV25-1 to TRBJ2-7, with 7 bases identical to TRBD2. Trimming at V came to 6 bases and at J to 5 bases, leaving 4 bases not matched to a gene. CDR3 length: 12 amino acids. Germline CDR1 reads MGHDK; CDR2 reads SYGVNS. CDR3 amino acids: CASSRRGDEQYF. CDR3 coding DNA: TGTGCCAGCAGCCGCCGGGGGGACGAGCAGTACTTC.

This chain links TRBV7-9 with TRBJ2-7, with a possible D match to TRBD1 (5 bases). This CDR3 is 14 amino acids long. V lost 1 base and J 1 base, leaving 8 bases between the germline ends. Germline V gene lookup returns CDR1 SEHNR and CDR2 FQNEAQ (reference sequence). Here the CDR3 DNA reads TGTGCCAGCAGCTTAGGCCGGACATCCTACGAGCAGTACTTC. Translated, it gives CASSLGRTSYEQYF.

CDR3 sequence reads: CASKADTQYF. CDR3 coding DNA: TGTGCCAGCAAGGCAGATACGCAGTATTTT. The rearrangement joins TRBV2 to TRBJ2-3; no definite D call. The V end lost 7 bases, the J end lost 4 bases, and 3 bases lay between the germline ends. CDR3 length: 10 amino acids. Per the germline V gene, CDR1 is SNHLY and CDR2 is FYNNEI.

The J gene is TRBJ2-1, the V gene TRBV3-1 (or the pseudogene TRBV3-2), with unresolved D. CDR1 LGHDT and CDR2 YNNKEL come from the germline V gene (reference sequence). The CDR3 totals 11 residues. With 3 bases removed from V and 6 bases from J, the gap between germline ends came to 3 bases. DNA of the CDR3: TGTGCCAGCAGCCACCGCAATGAGCAGTTCTTC. It specifies CASSHRNEQFF.

The chain recombines TRBV11-2 with TRBJ2-4; D possibly corresponds to TRBD1 (8 bases). Germline V gene lookup returns CDR1 SGHAT and CDR2 FQNNGV. Between the trimmed V and J ends, which lost 2 bases and 3 bases, there was a span of 14 bases. There are 16 residues in the CDR3. CDR3 DNA sequence: TGTGCCAGCAGCTTACAGGGGGCGGGGGTCAAAAACATTCAGTACTTC. Translated, it gives CASSLQGAGVKNIQYF.

The chain employs TRBV11-3 and TRBJ2-2, with 8 positions matching TRBD1. Unmatched junction bases numbered 5, after V lost 4 bases and J lost 4 bases. Germline CDR1 is SGHNT and CDR2 is YENEEA. The CDR3 is 15 amino acids. The CDR3 sequence: CASSSGQGGTGELFF. CDR3 sequence (DNA): TGTGCCAGCAGCTCCGGACAGGGAGGCACCGGGGAGCTGTTTTTT. Variable domain in full (rest from reference TRBV11-3 and TRBJ2-2): EAGVVQSPRYKIIEKKQPVAFWCNPISGHNTLYWYLQNLGQGPELLIRYENEEAVDDSQLPKDRFSAERLKGVDSTLKIQPAELGDSAVYLCASSSGQGGTGELFFGEGSRLTVL.

V usage is TRBV2 and J usage is TRBJ2-1, with D perhaps matching TRBD1 (7 bases). Germline CDR1 reads SNHLY; CDR2 reads FYNNEI. The ends were cut back, 6 bases at V and 7 bases at J, with 19 bases in the middle. The CDR3 is 15 amino acids. This CDR3 reads CASSRIRGEANEQFF. Here the CDR3 DNA reads TGTGCCAGCAGCCGAATCAGGGGGGAGGCTAATGAGCAGTTCTTC.

The V gene is TRBV5-1, the J gene TRBJ2-2; 11 nucleotides line up with TRBD2. Germline CDR1 and CDR2: SGHRS and YFSETQ. The ends lost 4 bases at V and 5 bases at J; junction bases unmatched: 4. The CDR3 has 15 residues. CDR3 loop: CASSPLAGETGELFF. The CDR3 DNA sequence: TGCGCCAGCAGCCCACTAGCGGGGGAAACCGGGGAGCTGTTTTTT.